This T cell receptor beta chain appears in the sequencing data of a study of shared clonotypes between healthy human individuals. Study-wide results and limits: Across subsets, estimated richness was generally greater for naive than for memory populations. The rarefaction results pointed to incomplete sorted-subset sequencing despite large depth.

Produced via immunoSEQ multiplex PCR; TCRdb's table is partial and in-frame only. Of over 2 million clones listed, 85% to 95% were seen once; the top ten hold 0.13%. A note on this clone: No antigen is known for it.

The CDR3 spans 15 residues. Germline V CDR1 and CDR2: SGHRS, YFSETQ. V was clipped by 4 bases and J by 3 bases, with 16 bases between them. The chain has TRBV5-1 and TRBJ1-1; tentatively, D is TRBD1 (6 bases). This receptor was taken from a man between 18 and 29 years old in good health. The sample taken for sequencing was naive CD4+ T cells sorted from blood. Specified subset: CD45RA+ positively selected. The CDR3 sequence: CASSPDSPSYTEAFF. The CDR3 DNA reads as TGCGCCAGCAGCCCGGACAGTCCTTCGTACACTGAAGCTTTCTTT.